Below are 4 T cell receptor beta chains sequenced from a single sample in a study of T cells in localized non-small cell lung cancer. Libraries were prepared by immunoSEQ multiplex PCR; TCRdb keeps only in-frame clonotypes and omits some of them. The profile covers fewer than 9,000 clones, with about 45% appearing a single time and 3.5% to 4% taken by the ten largest. Material: lymph node tissue, obtained before any cancer treatment. All receptors derive from a man aged 35-75 years with stage I lung adenocarcinoma.

The chain has TRBV28 and TRBJ1-2; D possibly corresponds to TRBD1 (6 bases). The germline V gene has CDR1 MDHEN and CDR2 SYDVKM. The CDR3 totals 12 residues. With 6 bases removed from V and 12 bases from J, the gap between germline ends came to 17 bases. Here the CDR3 DNA reads TGTGCCAGCAGGGACATTGGGGGCTCGGACACCTTC. Translation: CASRDIGGSDTF.

The chain has TRBV6-8 and TRBJ1-4; 7 nucleotides line up with TRBD1. CDR1 and CDR2 (germline): MNHGY, SAAAGT. The trim removed 7 bases at V and 8 bases at J, leaving 13 bases unmatched. The CDR3 consists of 15 residues. The CDR3 spells CASTQWAGGEEKLFF. Here the CDR3 DNA reads TGTGCCAGCACCCAATGGGCAGGGGGTGAAGAAAAACTGTTTTTT.

The chain is built from TRBV6-8 and TRBJ2-1, with D unclear. V lost 6 bases and J 6 bases, leaving 18 bases between the germline ends. The CDR3 runs 15 residues. Germline CDR1 and CDR2: MNHGY and SAAAGT. The CDR3 nucleotides read TGTGCCAGCAGACTCACCTCGGGTTCGGGCAATGAGCAGTTCTTC. It translates to CASRLTSGSGNEQFF.

In its sample, this clone was seen a few times. V usage is TRBV11-3 and J usage is TRBJ2-2; tentatively, D is TRBD1 or TRBD2 (5 bases each). Germline V lookup: CDR1 SGHNT, CDR2 YENEEA. The V end lost 2 bases, the J end lost 0 bases, and 10 bases lay between the germline ends. This CDR3 has 16 residues. This CDR3 is CASSLYMGANTGELFF. The CDR3 DNA follows: TGTGCCAGCAGCTTATATATGGGGGCGAACACCGGGGAGCTGTTTTTT.